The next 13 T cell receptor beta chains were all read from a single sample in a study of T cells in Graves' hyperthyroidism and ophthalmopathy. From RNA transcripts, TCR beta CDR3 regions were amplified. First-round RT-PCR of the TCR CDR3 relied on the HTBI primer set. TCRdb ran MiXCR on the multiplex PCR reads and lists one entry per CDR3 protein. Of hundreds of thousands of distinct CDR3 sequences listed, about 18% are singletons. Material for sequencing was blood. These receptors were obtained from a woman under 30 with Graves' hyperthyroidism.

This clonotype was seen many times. The DNA of the CDR3 is TGTGCCAGCAGCATTGACCGGGACAGGGGATTCGGGGGCTACACCTTC. Translated, it gives CASSIDRDRGFGGYTF. This rearrangement joins TRBV7-8 to TRBJ1-2; the match to TRBD1 covers 10 bases. Trimming took 5 bases from V and 8 from J; bases not matched to a gene: 14. In germline, CDR1 is SGHVS, CDR2 FQNEAQ. The CDR3 runs to 16 residues.

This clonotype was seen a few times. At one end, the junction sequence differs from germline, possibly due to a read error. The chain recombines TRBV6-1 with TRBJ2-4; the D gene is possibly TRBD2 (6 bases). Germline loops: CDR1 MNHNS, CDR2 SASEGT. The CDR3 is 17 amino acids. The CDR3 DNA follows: TGTGCCAGCATGCTAACGCGGGACTCCCGTGCAAAAAACATTAAGTACTTC. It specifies CASMLTRDSRAKNIKYF.

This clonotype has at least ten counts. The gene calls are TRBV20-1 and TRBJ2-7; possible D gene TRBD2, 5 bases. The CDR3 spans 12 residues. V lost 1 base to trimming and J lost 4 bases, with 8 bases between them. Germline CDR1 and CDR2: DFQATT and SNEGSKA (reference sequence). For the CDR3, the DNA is TGCAGTGCTAGAGGGTTAGCGTACGAGCAGTACTTC. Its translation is CSARGLAYEQYF.

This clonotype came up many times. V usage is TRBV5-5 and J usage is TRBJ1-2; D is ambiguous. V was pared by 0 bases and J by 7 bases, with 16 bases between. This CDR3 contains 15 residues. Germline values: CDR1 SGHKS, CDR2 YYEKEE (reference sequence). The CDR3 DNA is TGTGCCAGCAGCTTGGGATTTGGGGAAAACATTGGCTACACCTTC. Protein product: CASSLGFGENIGYTF.

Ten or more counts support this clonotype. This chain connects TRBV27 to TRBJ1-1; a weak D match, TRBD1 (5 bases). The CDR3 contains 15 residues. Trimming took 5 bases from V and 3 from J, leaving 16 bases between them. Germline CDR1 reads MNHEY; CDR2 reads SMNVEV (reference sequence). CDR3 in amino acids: CASSAGGGRYTEAFF. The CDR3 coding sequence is TGTGCCAGCAGTGCGGGGGGGGGAAGATACACTGAAGCTTTCTTT.

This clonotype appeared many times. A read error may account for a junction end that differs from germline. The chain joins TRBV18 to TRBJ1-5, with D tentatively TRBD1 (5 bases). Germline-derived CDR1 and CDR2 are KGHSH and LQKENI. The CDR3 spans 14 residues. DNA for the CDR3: TGTGCCAGCTCACGTGACAGTTCATATCAGCCCCAGCACTTT. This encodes CASSRDSSYQPQHF.

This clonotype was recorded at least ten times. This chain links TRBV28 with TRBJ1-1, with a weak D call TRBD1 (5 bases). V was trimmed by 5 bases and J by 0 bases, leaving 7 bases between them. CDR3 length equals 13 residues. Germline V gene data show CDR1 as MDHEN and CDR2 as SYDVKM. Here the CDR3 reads CASSQGVNTEAFF. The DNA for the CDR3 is TGTGCCAGCAGTCAAGGGGTGAACACTGAAGCTTTCTTT.

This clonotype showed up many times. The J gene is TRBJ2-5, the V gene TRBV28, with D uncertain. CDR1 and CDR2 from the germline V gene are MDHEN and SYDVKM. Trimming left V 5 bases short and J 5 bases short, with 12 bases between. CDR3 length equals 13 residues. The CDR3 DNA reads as TGTGCCAGCAGTATAACACTGGAGGAGACCCAGTACTTC. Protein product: CASSITLEETQYF. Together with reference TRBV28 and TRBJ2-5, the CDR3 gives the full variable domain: DVKVTQSSRYLVKRTGEKVFLECVQDMDHENMFWYRQDPGLGLRLIYFSYDVKMKEKGDIPEGYSVSREKKERFSLILESASTNQTSMYLCASSITLEETQYFGPGTRLLVL.

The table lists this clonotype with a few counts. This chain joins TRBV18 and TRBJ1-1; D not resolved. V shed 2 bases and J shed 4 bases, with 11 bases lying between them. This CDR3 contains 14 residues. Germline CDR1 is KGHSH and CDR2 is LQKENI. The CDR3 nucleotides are TGTGCCAGCTCACCAAAAACAGTGGGCACTGAAGCTTTCTTT. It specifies CASSPKTVGTEAFF.

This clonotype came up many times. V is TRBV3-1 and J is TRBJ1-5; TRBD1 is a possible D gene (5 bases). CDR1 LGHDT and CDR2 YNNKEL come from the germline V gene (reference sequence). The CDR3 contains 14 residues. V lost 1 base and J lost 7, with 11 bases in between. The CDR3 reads CASSQAQGVQPQHF. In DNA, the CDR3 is TGTGCCAGCAGCCAAGCGCAGGGCGTCCAGCCCCAGCATTTT. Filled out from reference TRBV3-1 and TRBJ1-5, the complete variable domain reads DTAVSQTPKYLVTQMGNDKSIKCEQNLGHDTMYWYKQDSKKFLKIMFSYNNKELIINETVPNRFSPKSPDKAHLNLHINSLELGDSAVYFCASSQAQGVQPQHFGDGTRLSIL.

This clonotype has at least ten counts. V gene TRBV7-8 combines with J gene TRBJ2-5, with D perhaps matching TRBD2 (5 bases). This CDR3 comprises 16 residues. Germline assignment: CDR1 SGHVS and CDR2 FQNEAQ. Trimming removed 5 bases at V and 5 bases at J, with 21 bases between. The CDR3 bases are TGTGCCAGCAGCCTAGTCCGGAGGACTGCCGGGGAGACCCAGTACTTC. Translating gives CASSLVRRTAGETQYF.

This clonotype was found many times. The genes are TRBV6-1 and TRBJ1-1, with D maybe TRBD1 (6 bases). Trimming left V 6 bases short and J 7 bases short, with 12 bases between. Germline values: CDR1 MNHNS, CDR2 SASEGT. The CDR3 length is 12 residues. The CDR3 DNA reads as TGTGCCAGCAGGCTCGGCAGGGGTGAAGCTTTCTTT. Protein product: CASRLGRGEAFF.

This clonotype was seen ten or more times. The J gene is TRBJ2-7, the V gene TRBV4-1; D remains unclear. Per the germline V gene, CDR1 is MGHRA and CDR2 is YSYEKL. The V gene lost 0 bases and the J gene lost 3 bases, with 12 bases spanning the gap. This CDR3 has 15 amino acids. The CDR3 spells CASSQDPGRDYEQYF. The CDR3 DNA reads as TGCGCCAGCAGCCAAGATCCAGGCAGAGACTACGAGCAGTACTTC.